The 2 T cell receptor beta chains below all came from one sample that was sequenced in a study of T cells after posttransplantation cyclophosphamide. TCRdb keeps only in-frame clones here, not all; method: immunoSEQ multiplex PCR. The sample records fewer than 8,500 clones, roughly 79% being singletons. Busulfan-fludarabine conditioning, marrow transplant, and cyclophosphamide on days +3 and +4 were administered. Sequenced here: CD8+ T cells sorted from PBMCs, sampled 1404 days after allogeneic stem cell transplant with posttransplant cyclophosphamide. Every receptor here comes from a female patient in her forties or fifties who received an allogeneic stem cell transplant from a related donor, was CMV-positive, and had no GVHD. Some T cells may be provided by the graft donor.

The rearrangement links TRBV5-6 to TRBJ2-7; D unresolved. With 6 bases removed from V and 6 bases from J, the gap between germline ends came to 10 bases. Germline-derived CDR1 and CDR2 are SGHDT and YYEEEE. This CDR3 region has 11 residues. Written as DNA, the CDR3 is TGTGCCAGCACCCGAAACGGCGAGCAGTACTTC. Protein product: CASTRNGEQYF.

CDR3 amino acids: CASSAPSDRGRREQYF. The CDR3 DNA reads as TGTGCCAGCAGTGCCCCATCAGACAGGGGACGGCGCGAGCAGTACTTC. The chain joins TRBV2 to TRBJ2-7; 8 bases map to TRBD1. CDR1 and CDR2 from the germline V gene are SNHLY and FYNNEI. V shed 4 bases, J shed 6 bases, and the junction held 14 bases outside the gene matches. The CDR3 loop spans 16 amino acids.